The rows below give T cell receptor beta chains drawn from one sample of a study of Graves' ophthalmopathy and Graves' hyperthyroidism. TCRdb re-analysed the multiplex PCR reads in MiXCR, keeping a single row per CDR3 protein. This table has 650,000 to 900,000 distinct CDR3 sequences, around 40% appearing once. The sample comprised peripheral blood. The receptors were sampled from an adult man with Graves' ophthalmopathy. CDR3s include the opening cysteine and the closing phenylalanine or tryptophan. A D gene is named only where the DNA matches it firmly. Size is omitted from some rows. Given values are once, few, many or a class for expanded clones.

d_gene	len	j_gene	abundance	v_gene	CDR3aa	CDR3nt
.	10	TRBJ1-1	many	TRBV29-1	CSVLPGEAFF	TGCAGCGTTCTACCGGGTGAAGCTTTCTTT
.	14	TRBJ2-7	few	TRBV10-3	CASSYGSRAYEQYF	TGTGCCAGCAGTTACGGTTCCAGGGCTTACGAGCAGTACTTC
TRBD2	16	TRBJ2-5	.	TRBV20-1	CSASSTRGWGGETQYF	TGCAGTGCTAGCTCGACGCGGGGGTGGGGGGGAGAGACCCAGTACTTC
.	14	TRBJ1-5	.	TRBV10-3	CAISASGDVETQHF	TGTGCCATCAGTGCCAGCGGGGACGTGGAGACCCAGCATTTT
TRBD1	15	TRBJ1-5	.	TRBV24-1	CASCTGQGGNQPQHF	TGTGCCAGCTGCACGGGACAGGGAGGCAATCAGCCCCAGCATTTT
.	12	TRBJ1-3	.	TRBV12-3/TRBV12-4	CASRRGANTIYF	TGTGCCAGCAGGCGGGGGGCGAACACCATATATTTT
TRBD1	15	TRBJ1-5	.	TRBV20-1	CSARTGGASNQPQHF	TGCAGTGCGAGGACAGGGGGCGCGAGCAATCAGCCCCAGCATTTT
.	17	TRBJ1-2	.	TRBV7-3	CASSPRGVQPGSRGYTF	TGTGCCAGCTCCCCCCGTGGGGTTCAGCCGGGCTCTCGTGGCTACACCTTC
.	14	TRBJ2-7	.	TRBV12-3/TRBV12-4	CASTTSGGLAEQYF	TGTGCCAGCACCACTTCGGGCGGTCTTGCGGAGCAGTACTTC
TRBD1	14	TRBJ2-7	.	TRBV7-8	CASSLGQTTTKEYF	TGTGCCAGCAGCCTGGGACAGACCACTACGAAGGAGTACTTC
.	13	TRBJ2-5	few	TRBV5-6	CASSFSSQETQYF	TGTGCCAGCAGCTTTTCATCCCAAGAGACCCAGTACTTC
TRBD2	16	TRBJ2-5	.	TRBV7-9	CASSPRTSGRTETQYF	TGTGCCAGCAGCCCTCGGACTAGCGGGAGGACAGAGACCCAGTACTTC
TRBD1	16	TRBJ2-5	few	TRBV10-3	CASSLTLTGEIETQYF	TGTGCCAGCAGTTTGACCCTGACAGGGGAGATAGAGACCCAGTACTTC
.	13	TRBJ2-7	once	TRBV5-1	CASSLTADGWQYF	TGCGCCAGCAGCTTGACTGCAGACGGCTGGCAGTACTTC
TRBD1	15	TRBJ1-5	.	TRBV20-1	CSVRDRGVRNQPQHF	TGCAGTGTACGAGACAGGGGCGTCCGCAATCAGCCCCAGCATTTT
.	16	TRBJ1-5	.	TRBV6-5	CASSYLGEERNQPQHF	TGTGCCAGCAGTTACCTGGGAGAGGAGCGGAATCAGCCCCAGCATTTT
TRBD1	14	TRBJ1-1	many	TRBV2	CASSPDRALAEAFF	TGTGCCAGCAGCCCGGACAGGGCGTTGGCTGAAGCTTTCTTT
.	20	TRBJ2-5	many	TRBV10-3	CAISETARASSAGRGETQYF	TGTGCCATCAGTGAGACAGCGCGGGCTTCTTCGGCAGGGCGAGGAGAGACCCAGTACTTC
TRBD1	12	TRBJ1-3	.	TRBV2	CASQDRTNTIYF	TGTGCCAGCCAGGACAGGACGAACACCATATATTTT
.	16	TRBJ2-2	few	TRBV7-9	CASSFPGGVGSGELFF	TGTGCCAGCAGCTTCCCGGGCGGAGTAGGATCCGGGGAGCTGTTTTTT
.	15	TRBJ1-6	.	TRBV2	CASSERAGANSPLHF	TGTGCCAGCAGTGAAAGGGCAGGTGCCAATTCACCCCTCCACTTT
.	12	TRBJ1-2	many	TRBV2	CASSGQNYGYTF	TGTGCCAGCAGTGGACAGAACTATGGCTACACCTTC
.	14	TRBJ1-4	many	TRBV14	CASSPQFPNEKLFF	TGTGCCAGCAGCCCACAGTTCCCTAATGAAAAACTGTTTTTT
TRBD2	14	TRBJ2-7	few	TRBV20-1	CSPRSTSGTYEQYF	TGCAGTCCCCGTTCGACTAGCGGGACGTACGAGCAGTACTTC
.	12	TRBJ1-1	many	TRBV19	CASSMTDTEAFF	TGTGCCAGTAGTATGACGGACACTGAAGCTTTCTTT
TRBD1	15	TRBJ1-4	.	TRBV20-1	CSAHGTGSGDEKLFF	TGCAGTGCCCACGGGACAGGGAGTGGTGATGAAAAACTGTTTTTT
.	15	TRBJ2-7	many	TRBV7-2	CASSGGRGQAYEQYF	TGTGCCAGCAGCGGTGGCCGGGGGCAGGCCTACGAGCAGTACTTC